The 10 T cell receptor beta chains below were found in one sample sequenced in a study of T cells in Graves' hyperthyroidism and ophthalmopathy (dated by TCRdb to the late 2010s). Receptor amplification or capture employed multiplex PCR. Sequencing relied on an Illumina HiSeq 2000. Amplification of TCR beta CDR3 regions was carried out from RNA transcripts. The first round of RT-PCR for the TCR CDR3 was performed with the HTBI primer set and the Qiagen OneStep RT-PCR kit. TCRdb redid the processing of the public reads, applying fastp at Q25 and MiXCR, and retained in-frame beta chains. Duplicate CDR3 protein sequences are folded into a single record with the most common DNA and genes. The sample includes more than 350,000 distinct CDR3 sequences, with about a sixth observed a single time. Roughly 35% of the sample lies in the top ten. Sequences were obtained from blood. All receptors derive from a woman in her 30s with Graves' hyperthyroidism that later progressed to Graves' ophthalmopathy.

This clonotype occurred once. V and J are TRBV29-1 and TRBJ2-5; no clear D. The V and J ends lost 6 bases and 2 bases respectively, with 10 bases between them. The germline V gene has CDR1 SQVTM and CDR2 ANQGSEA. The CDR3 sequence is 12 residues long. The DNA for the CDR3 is TGCAGCGTACTCTACGAACAAGAGACCCAGTACTTC. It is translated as CSVLYEQETQYF.

CDR3 nucleotide sequence: TGTGCCAGCAGTTTCCACCCGGGACAGGGCTACGAGCAGTACTTC. It encodes CASSFHPGQGYEQYF. V usage is TRBV5-6 and J usage is TRBJ2-7, with TRBD1 matching 9 bases. This CDR3 has 15 residues. Trimming at V came to 5 bases and at J to 3 bases, leaving 9 bases not matched to a gene. The V gene's germline CDR1 is SGHDT and CDR2 YYEEEE.

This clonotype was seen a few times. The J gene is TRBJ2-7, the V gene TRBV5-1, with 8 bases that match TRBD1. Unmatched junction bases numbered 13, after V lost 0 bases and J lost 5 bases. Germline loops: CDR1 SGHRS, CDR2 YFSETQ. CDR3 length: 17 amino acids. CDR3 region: CASSLAGRPGGPNEQYF. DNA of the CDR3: TGCGCCAGCAGCTTGGCCGGTCGGCCAGGGGGCCCCAACGAGCAGTACTTC.

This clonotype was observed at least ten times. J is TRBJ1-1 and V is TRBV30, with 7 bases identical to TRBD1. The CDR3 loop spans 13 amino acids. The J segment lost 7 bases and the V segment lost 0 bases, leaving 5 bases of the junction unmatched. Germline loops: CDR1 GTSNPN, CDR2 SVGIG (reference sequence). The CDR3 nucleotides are TGTGCCTGGAGTGTACAGGGGTCGCGTGAAGCTTTCTTT. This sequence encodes CAWSVQGSREAFF.

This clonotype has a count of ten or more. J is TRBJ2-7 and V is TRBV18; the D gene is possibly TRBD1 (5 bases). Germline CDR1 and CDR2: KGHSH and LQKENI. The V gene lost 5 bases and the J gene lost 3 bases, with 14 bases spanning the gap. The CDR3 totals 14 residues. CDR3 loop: CASSSSGRGYEQYF. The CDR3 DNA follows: TGTGCCAGCTCATCCTCCGGTAGGGGCTACGAGCAGTACTTC.

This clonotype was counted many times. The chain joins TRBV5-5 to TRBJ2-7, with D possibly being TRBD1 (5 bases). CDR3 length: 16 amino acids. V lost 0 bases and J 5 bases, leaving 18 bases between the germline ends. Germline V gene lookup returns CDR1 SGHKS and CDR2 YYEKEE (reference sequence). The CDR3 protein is CASSLGMTPGFNEQYF. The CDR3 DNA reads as TGTGCCAGCAGCTTGGGGATGACACCAGGGTTCAACGAGCAGTACTTC.

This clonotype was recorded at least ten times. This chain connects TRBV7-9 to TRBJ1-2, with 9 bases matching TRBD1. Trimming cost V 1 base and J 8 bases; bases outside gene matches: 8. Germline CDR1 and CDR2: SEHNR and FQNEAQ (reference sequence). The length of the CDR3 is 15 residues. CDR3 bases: TGTGCCAGCAGCTTAGACTGGGACAGGGCAGGCGGCTACACCTTC. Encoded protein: CASSLDWDRAGGYTF.

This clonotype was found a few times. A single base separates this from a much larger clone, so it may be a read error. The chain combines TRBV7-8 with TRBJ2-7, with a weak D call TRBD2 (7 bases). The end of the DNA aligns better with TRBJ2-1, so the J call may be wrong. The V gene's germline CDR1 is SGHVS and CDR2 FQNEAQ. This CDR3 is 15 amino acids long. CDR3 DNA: TGTGCCAGCAGCCCACAAGGGGCGGGGGCCTACGAGCAGTTCTTC. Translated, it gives CASSPQGAGAYEQFF.

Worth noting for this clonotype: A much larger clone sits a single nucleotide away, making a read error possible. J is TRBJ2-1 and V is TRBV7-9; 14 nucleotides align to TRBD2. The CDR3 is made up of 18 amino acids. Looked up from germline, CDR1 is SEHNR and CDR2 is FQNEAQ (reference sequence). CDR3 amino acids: CARSPRTSGGTKYNEQFF. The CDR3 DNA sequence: TGTGCCCGCAGCCCAAGGACTAGCGGGGGGACTAAGTACAATGAGCAGTTCTTC.

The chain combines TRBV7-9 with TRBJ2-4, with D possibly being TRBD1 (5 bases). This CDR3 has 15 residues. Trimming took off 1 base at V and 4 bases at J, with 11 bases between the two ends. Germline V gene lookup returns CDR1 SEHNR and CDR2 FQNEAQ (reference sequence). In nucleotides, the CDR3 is TGTGCCAGCAGCTTAGTCACAGGCCCGAAAAACATTCAGTACTTC. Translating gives CASSLVTGPKNIQYF.